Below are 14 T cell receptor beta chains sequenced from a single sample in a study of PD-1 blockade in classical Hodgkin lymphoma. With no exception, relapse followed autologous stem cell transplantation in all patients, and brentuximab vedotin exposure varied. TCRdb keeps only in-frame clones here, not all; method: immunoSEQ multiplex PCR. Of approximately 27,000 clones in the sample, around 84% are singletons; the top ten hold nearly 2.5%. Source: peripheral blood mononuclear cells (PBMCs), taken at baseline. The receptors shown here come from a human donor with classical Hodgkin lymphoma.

The CDR3 nucleotides are TGTGCCAGCAGCGTAGGGGACAACTACGAGCAGTACTTC. This gives the protein CASSVGDNYEQYF. The rearrangement links TRBV9 to TRBJ2-7; D perhaps matches TRBD1 (6 bases). CDR3 length: 13 residues. Germline values: CDR1 SGDLS, CDR2 YYNGEE. Trimming removed 0 bases at V and 3 bases at J, with 7 bases between.

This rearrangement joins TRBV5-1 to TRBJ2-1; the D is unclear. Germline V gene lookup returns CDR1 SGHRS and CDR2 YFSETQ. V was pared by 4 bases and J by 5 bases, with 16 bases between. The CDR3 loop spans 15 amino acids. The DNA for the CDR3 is TGCGCCAGCAGCACCCGGAAGCCTACCCACAATGAGCAGTTCTTC. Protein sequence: CASSTRKPTHNEQFF.

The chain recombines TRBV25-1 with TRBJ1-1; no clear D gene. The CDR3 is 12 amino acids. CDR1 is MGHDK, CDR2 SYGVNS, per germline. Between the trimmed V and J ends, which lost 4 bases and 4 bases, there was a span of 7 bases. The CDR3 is CASSGAGTEAFF. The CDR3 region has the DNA TGTGCCAGCAGTGGTGCTGGCACTGAAGCTTTCTTT.

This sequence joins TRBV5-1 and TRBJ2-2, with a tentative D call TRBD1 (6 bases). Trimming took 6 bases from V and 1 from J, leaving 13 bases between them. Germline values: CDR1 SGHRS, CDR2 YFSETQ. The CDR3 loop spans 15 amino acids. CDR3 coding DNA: TGCGCCAGCATCCCCGGGACACAGAACACCGGGGAGCTGTTTTTT. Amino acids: CASIPGTQNTGELFF.

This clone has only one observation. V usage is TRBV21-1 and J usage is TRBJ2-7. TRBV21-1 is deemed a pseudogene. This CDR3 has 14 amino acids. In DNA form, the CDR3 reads TGTGCCAGCAGCAAAGTAGGGCGGTACTACGAGCAGTACTTC. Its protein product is CASSKVGRYYEQYF.

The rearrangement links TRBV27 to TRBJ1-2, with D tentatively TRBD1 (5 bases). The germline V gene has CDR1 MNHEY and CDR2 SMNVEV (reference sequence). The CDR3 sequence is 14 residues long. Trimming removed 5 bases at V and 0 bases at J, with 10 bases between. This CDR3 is CASSPGHPNYGYTF. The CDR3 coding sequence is TGTGCCAGCAGTCCCGGACATCCTAACTATGGCTACACCTTC.

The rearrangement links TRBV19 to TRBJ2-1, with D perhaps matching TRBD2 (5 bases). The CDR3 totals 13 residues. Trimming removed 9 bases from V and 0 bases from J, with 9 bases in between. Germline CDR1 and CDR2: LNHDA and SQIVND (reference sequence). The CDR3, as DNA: TGTGCCAGCGGGGAGAGCTCCTACAATGAGCAGTTCTTC. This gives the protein CASGESSYNEQFF. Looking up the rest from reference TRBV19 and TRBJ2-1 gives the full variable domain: DGGITQSPKYLFRKEGQNVTLSCEQNLNHDAMYWYRQDPGQGLRLIYYSQIVNDFQKGDIAEGYSVSREKKESFPLTVTSAQKNPTAFYLCASGESSYNEQFFGPGTRLTVL.

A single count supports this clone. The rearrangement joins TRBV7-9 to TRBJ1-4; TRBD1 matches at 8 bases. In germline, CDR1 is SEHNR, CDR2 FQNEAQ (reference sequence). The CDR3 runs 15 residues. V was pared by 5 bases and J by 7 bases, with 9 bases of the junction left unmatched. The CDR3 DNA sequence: TGTGCCAGCAGCCCTGACAGGGGCTTAGGTGAAAAACTGTTTTTT. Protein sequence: CASSPDRGLGEKLFF.

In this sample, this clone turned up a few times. The DNA of the CDR3 is TGCAGCGCCAGGGACAATGAAGCTTTCTTT. It encodes CSARDNEAFF. The chain combines TRBV29-1 with TRBJ1-1; D is possibly TRBD1 (6 bases). Germline CDR1 SQVTM, CDR2 ANQGSEA. This CDR3 is built from 10 residues. Trimming cost V 7 bases and J 7 bases, with 10 bases left between them.

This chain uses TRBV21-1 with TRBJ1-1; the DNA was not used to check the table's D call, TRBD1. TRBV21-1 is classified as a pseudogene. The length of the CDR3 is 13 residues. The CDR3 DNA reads TGTGCCAGCAGCAAAGAAACAGGGTACAGTGCTTTCTTT. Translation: CASSKETGYSAFF.

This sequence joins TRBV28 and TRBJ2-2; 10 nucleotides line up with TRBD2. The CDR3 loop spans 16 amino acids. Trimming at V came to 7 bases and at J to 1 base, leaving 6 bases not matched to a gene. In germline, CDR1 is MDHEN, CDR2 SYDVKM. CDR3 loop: CASTLLAGMNTGELFF. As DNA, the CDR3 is TGTGCCAGCACCCTACTAGCGGGGATGAACACCGGGGAGCTGTTTTTT.

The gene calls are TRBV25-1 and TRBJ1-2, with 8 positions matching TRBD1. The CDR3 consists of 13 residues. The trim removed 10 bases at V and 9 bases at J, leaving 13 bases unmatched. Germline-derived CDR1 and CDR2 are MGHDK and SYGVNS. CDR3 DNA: TGTGCCACCACCGACAGGGGAAAAAGTAGCTACACCTTC. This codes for CATTDRGKSSYTF.

CDR3 amino acids: CASSYSQVNSPLHF. The CDR3 nucleotides read TGTGCCAGCAGTTACTCACAGGTTAATTCACCCCTCCACTTT. The gene calls are TRBV6-6 and TRBJ1-6; TRBD1 might be the D (5 bases). Trimming removed 0 bases at V and 6 bases at J, with 6 bases between. Germline V lookup: CDR1 MNHNY, CDR2 SVGAGI (reference sequence). The CDR3 spans 14 residues.

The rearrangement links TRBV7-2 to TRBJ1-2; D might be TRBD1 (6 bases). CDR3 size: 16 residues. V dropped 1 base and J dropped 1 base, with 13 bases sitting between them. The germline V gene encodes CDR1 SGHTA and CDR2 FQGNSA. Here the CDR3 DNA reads TGTGCCAGCAGCTTAGAATTGCGGACAGTTAACTATGGCTACACCTTC. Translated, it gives CASSLELRTVNYGYTF.